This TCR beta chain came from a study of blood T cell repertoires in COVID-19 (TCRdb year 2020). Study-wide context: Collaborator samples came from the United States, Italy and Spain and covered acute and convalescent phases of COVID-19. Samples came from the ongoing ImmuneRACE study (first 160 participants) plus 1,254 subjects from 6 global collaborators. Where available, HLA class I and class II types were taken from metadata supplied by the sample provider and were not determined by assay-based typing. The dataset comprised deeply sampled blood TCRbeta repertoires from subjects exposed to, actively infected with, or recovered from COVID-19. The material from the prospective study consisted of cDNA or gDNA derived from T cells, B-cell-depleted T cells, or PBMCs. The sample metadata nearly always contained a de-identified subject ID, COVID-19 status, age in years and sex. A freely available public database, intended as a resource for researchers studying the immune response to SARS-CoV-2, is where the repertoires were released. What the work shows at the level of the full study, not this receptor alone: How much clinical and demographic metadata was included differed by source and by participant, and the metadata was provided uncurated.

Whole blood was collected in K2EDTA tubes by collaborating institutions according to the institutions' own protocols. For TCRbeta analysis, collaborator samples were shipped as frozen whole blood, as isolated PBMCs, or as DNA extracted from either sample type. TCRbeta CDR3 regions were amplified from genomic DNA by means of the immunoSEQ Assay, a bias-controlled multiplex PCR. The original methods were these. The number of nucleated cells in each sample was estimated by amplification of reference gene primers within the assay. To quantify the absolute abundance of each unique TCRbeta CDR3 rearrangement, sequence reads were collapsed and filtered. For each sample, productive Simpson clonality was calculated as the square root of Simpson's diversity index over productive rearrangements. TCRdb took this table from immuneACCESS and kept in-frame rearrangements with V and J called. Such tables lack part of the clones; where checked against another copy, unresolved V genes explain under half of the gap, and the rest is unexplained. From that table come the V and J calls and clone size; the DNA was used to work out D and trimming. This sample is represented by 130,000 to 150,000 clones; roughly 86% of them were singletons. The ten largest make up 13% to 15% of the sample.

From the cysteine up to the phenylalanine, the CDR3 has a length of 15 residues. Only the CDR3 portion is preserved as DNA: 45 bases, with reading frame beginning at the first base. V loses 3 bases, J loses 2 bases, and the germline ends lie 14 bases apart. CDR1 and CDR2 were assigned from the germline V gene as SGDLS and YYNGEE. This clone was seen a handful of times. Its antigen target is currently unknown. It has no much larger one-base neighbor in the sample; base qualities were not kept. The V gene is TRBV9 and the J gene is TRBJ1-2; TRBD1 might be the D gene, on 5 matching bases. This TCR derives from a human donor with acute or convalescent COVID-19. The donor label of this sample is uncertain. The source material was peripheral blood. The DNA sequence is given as TGTGCCAGCAGCGCCGGGTTCGGGGGGAACTATGGCTACACCTTC. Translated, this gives CASSAGFGGNYGYTF.